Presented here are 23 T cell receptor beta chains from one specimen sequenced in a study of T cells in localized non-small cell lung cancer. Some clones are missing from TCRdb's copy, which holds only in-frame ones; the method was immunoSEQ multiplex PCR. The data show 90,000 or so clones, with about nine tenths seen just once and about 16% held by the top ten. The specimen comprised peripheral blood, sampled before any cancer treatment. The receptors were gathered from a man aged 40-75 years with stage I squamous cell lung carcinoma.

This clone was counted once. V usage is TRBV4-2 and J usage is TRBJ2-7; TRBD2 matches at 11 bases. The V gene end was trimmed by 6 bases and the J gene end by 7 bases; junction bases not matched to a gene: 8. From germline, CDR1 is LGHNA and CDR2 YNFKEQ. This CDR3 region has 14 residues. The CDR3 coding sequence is TGTGCCAGCAGGTTTAGCGGGGGGGCCTGGGAGCAGTACTTC. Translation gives CASRFSGGAWEQYF.

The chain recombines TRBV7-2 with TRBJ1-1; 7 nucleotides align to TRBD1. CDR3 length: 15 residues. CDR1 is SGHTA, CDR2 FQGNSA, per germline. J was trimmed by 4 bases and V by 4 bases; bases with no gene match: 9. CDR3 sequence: CASSSDRRVGTEAFF. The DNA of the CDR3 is TGTGCCAGCAGCTCGGACAGGCGTGTGGGCACTGAAGCTTTCTTT.

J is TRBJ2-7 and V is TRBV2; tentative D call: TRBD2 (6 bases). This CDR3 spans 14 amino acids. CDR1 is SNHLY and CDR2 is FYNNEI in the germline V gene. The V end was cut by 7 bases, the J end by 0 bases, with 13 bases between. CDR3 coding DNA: TGTGCCAGCAAAGCCAGGGAGGCCTCCTACGAGCAGTACTTC. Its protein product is CASKAREASYEQYF.

The CDR3 protein is CASSWDRPYNEQFF. The CDR3 bases are TGCGCCAGCAGCTGGGACAGGCCCTACAATGAGCAGTTCTTC. The gene calls are TRBV5-1 and TRBJ2-1; TRBD1 matches at 8 bases. This CDR3 contains 14 residues. Germline CDR1 SGHRS, CDR2 YFSETQ. J lost 2 bases, V lost 3 bases, and 1 base had no gene match.

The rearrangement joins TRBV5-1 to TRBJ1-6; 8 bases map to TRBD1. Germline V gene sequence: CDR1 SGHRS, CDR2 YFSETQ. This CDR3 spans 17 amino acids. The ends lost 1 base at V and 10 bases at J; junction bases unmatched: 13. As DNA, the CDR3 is TGCGCCAGCAGCTTGAAGGGCAGGGGGCGGAATTGGTCACCCCTCCACTTT. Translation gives CASSLKGRGRNWSPLHF.

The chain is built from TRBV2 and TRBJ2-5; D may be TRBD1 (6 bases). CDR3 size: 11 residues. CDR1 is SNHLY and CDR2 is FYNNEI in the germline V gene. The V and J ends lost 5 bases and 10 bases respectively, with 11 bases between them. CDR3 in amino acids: CASSFTGHQYF. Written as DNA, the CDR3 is TGTGCCAGCAGTTTTACAGGGCACCAGTACTTC.

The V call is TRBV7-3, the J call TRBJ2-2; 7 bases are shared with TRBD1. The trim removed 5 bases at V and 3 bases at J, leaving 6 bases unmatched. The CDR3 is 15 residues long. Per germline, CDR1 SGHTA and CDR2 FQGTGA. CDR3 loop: CASSPGTAYTGELFF. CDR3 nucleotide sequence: TGTGCCAGCAGCCCAGGGACAGCCTACACCGGGGAGCTGTTTTTT.

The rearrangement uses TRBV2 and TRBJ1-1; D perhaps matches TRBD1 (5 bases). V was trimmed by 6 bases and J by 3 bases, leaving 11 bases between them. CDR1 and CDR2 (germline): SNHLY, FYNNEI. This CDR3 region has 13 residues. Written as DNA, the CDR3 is TGTGCCAGCAGCCGGGGGGGGGACACTGAAGCTTTCTTT. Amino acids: CASSRGGDTEAFF.

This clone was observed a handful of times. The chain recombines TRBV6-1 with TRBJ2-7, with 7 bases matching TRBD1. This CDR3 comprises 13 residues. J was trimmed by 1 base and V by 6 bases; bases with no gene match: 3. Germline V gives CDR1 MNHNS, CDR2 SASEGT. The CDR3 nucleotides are TGTGCCAGCAGGGGACAGCGTTCCTACGAGCAGTACTTC. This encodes CASRGQRSYEQYF.

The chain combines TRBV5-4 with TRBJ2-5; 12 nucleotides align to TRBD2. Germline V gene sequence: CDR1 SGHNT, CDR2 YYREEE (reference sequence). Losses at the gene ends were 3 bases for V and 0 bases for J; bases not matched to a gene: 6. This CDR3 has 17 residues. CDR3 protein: CASSSGGTSGYQETQYF. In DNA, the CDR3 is TGTGCCAGCAGCTCTGGGGGGACTAGCGGGTACCAAGAGACCCAGTACTTC.

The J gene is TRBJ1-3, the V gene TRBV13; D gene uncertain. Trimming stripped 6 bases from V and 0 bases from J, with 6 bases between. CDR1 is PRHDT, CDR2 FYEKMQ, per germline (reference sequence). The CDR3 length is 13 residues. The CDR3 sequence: CASRQPSGNTIYF. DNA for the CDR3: TGTGCCAGCAGACAGCCCTCTGGAAACACCATATATTTT.

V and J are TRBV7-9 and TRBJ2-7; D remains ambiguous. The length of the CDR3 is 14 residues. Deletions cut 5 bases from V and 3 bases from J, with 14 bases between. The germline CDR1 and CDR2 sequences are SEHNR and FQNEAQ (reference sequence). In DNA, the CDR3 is TGTGCCAGCAGCGGAAAACCAGTGGGCTACGAGCAGTACTTC. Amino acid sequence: CASSGKPVGYEQYF.

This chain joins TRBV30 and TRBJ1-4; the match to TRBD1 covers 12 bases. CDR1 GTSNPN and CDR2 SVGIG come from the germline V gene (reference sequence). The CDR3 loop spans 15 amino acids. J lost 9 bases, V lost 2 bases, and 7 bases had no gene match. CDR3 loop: CAWSPKGTGGKKLFF. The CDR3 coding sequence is TGTGCCTGGAGTCCGAAAGGGACAGGGGGCAAAAAACTGTTTTTT.

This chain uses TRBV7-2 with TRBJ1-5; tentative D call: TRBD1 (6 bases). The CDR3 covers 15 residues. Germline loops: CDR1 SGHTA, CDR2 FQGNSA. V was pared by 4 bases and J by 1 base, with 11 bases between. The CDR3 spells CASSSGDKSNQPQHF. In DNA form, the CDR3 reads TGTGCCAGCAGCTCCGGGGACAAAAGCAATCAGCCCCAGCATTTT.

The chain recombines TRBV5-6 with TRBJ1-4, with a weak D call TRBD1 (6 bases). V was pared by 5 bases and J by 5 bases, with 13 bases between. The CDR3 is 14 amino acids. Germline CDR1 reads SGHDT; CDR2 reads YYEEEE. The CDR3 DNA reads TGTGCCAGCAGGGCGGGGGCGCGGAATGAAAAACTGTTTTTT. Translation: CASRAGARNEKLFF.

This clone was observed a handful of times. CDR3 in amino acids: CAISEVGDANYGYTF. CDR3 in DNA: TGTGCCATCAGTGAGGTCGGGGATGCTAACTATGGCTACACCTTC. The chain joins TRBV10-3 to TRBJ1-2; no firm D call. The CDR3 has 15 residues. Trimming removed 2 bases from V and 0 bases from J, with 10 bases in between. Germline lookup yields CDR1 ENHRY and CDR2 SYGVKD.

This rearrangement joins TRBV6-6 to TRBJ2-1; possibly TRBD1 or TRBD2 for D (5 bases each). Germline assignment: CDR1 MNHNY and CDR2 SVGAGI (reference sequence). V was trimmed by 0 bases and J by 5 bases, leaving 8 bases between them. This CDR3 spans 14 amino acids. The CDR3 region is CASSYSGTNNEQFF. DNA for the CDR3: TGTGCCAGCAGTTACTCAGGGACCAACAATGAGCAGTTCTTC.

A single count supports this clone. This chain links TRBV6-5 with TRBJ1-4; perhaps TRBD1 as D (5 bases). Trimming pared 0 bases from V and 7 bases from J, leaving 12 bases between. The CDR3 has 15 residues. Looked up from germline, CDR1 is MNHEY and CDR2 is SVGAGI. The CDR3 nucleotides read TGTGCCAGCAGTTACTCGACAGCCCCCGGTGAAAAACTGTTTTTT. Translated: CASSYSTAPGEKLFF.

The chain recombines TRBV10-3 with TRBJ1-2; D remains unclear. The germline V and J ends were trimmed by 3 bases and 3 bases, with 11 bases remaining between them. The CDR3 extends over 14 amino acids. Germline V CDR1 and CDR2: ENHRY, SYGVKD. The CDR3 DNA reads TGTGCCATCAGTGACGTCCCACCGGACTATGGCTACACCTTC. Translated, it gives CAISDVPPDYGYTF.

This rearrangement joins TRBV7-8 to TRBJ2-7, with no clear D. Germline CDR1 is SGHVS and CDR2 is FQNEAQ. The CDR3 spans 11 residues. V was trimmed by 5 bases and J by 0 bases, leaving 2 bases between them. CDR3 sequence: CASSNSYEQYF. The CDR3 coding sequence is TGTGCCAGCAGCAACTCCTACGAGCAGTACTTC.

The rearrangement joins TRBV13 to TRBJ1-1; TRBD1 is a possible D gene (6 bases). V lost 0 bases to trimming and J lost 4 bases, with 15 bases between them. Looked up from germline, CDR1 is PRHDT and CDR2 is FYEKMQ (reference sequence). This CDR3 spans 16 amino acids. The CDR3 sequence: CASSLGRGAGSTEAFF. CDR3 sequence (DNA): TGTGCCAGCAGCTTAGGTCGGGGGGCCGGGAGCACTGAAGCTTTCTTT. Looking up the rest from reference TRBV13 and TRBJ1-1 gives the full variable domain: AAGVIQSPRHLIKEKRETATLKCYPIPRHDTVYWYQQGPGQDPQFLISFYEKMQSDKGSIPDRFSAQQFSDYHSELNMSSLELGDSALYFCASSLGRGAGSTEAFFGQGTRLTVV.

CDR3 region: CASSPGQGGNSPLHF. CDR3 nucleotides: TGCGCCAGCAGCCCAGGACAGGGGGGGAATTCACCCCTCCACTTT. The chain links TRBV5-1 to TRBJ1-6, with 10 bases matching TRBD1. The CDR3 runs 15 residues. Germline V gives CDR1 SGHRS, CDR2 YFSETQ. J lost 7 bases, V lost 4 bases, and 5 bases had no gene match.

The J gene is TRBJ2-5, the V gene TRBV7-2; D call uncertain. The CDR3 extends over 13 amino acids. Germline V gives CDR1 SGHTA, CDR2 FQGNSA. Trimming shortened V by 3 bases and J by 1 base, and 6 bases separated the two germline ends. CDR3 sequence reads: CASSFGFQETQYF. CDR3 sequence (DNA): TGTGCCAGCAGCTTCGGATTCCAAGAGACCCAGTACTTC. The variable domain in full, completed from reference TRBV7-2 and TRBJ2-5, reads GAGVSQSPSNKVTEKGKDVELRCDPISGHTALYWYRQSLGQGLEFLIYFQGNSAPDKSGLPSDRFSAERTGGSVSTLTIQRTQQEDSAVYLCASSFGFQETQYFGPGTRLLVL.